These 26 T cell receptor beta chains were sequenced from one sample in a study of control samples from healthy donors and cancer patients. The repertoire was sequenced with immunoSEQ multiplex PCR; TCRdb's copy has only in-frame clones and lacks some. The sample carries roughly 160,000 clones, around 94% recorded once. Sequences were obtained from PBMCs. The receptors shown here come from a man in his sixties with colorectal cancer.

On this clone itself: Because the CDR3 is missing its conserved closing phenylalanine or tryptophan, this is likely a read error. J is TRBJ1-2 and V is TRBV5-1, with D hard to call. Between the trimmed V and J ends, which lost 1 base and 0 bases, there was a span of 7 bases. Germline V gene data show CDR1 as SGHRS and CDR2 as YFSETQ. CDR3 length: 14 residues. CDR3 bases: TGCGCCAGCAGCTTGACCGGTTCTAACTATGGCTACACCCTC. Amino acids: CASSLTGSNYGYTL.

The chain is built from TRBV6-5 and TRBJ1-4; D perhaps matches TRBD1 (5 bases). Germline V lookup: CDR1 MNHEY, CDR2 SVGAGI. V shed 2 bases and J shed 5 bases, with 12 bases lying between them. The CDR3 has 15 residues. This CDR3 reads CASSYRQGGNEKLFF. DNA for the CDR3: TGTGCCAGCAGTTACCGGCAGGGCGGGAATGAAAAACTGTTTTTT.

This clone was recorded a few times. J is TRBJ1-2 and V is TRBV5-1; 9 bases are shared with TRBD1. V dropped 4 bases and J dropped 8; count of bases not matched to a gene: 9. The germline V gene encodes CDR1 SGHRS and CDR2 YFSETQ. This CDR3 is 14 amino acids long. The CDR3 reads CASSQGQGIEGYTF. The CDR3 nucleotides are TGCGCCAGCAGCCAAGGACAGGGGATAGAGGGCTACACCTTC.

The chain combines TRBV3-1 (or the pseudogene TRBV3-2) with TRBJ1-1; D might be TRBD1 (5 bases). Per germline, CDR1 LGHDT and CDR2 YNNKEL (reference sequence). The CDR3 is 15 residues long. V was shortened by 4 bases and J by 0 bases, with 12 bases between the two germline ends. The CDR3 sequence is CASSPLRGVNTEAFF. Here the CDR3 DNA reads TGTGCCAGCAGCCCTTTGCGGGGGGTGAACACTGAAGCTTTCTTT.

The CDR3 bases are TGTGCCAGTAGTGCCGGGACTAGTATTTCCCAGTACTTC. Amino acid sequence: CASSAGTSISQYF. The gene calls are TRBV19 and TRBJ2-5; 8 bases line up with TRBD2. CDR3 length: 13 residues. Unmatched junction bases numbered 8, after V lost 5 bases and J lost 9 bases. The germline V gene encodes CDR1 LNHDA and CDR2 SQIVND (reference sequence).

The V call is TRBV28, the J call TRBJ2-3; the match to TRBD2 covers 7 bases. The germline V gene encodes CDR1 MDHEN and CDR2 SYDVKM. V was pared by 5 bases and J by 3 bases, with 11 bases of the junction left unmatched. This CDR3 contains 16 residues. CDR3 residues: CASSPRLGGETDTQYF. DNA of the CDR3: TGTGCCAGCAGTCCCCGTTTGGGGGGGGAGACAGATACGCAGTATTTT.

The rearrangement links TRBV6-1 to TRBJ1-3; D is ambiguous. CDR1 is MNHNS, CDR2 SASEGT, per germline. V lost 2 bases, J lost 1 base, and 9 bases lay in between. The CDR3 sequence is 15 residues long. Here the CDR3 DNA reads TGTGCCAGCAGTGAATCACCGGGTTCTGGAAACACCATATATTTT. Its protein is CASSESPGSGNTIYF.

This chain joins TRBV19 and TRBJ2-7; tentative D call: TRBD1 (6 bases). This CDR3 spans 19 amino acids. Germline V gene data show CDR1 as LNHDA and CDR2 as SQIVND (reference sequence). V was shortened by 6 bases and J by 0 bases, with 27 bases between the two germline ends. In DNA, the CDR3 is TGTGCCAGTAGCCCGAGGGGGAACAGGGTGGGGTTAAGCTCCTACGAGCAGTACTTC. Translating gives CASSPRGNRVGLSSYEQYF.

J is TRBJ2-5 and V is TRBV7-8; the D gene is possibly TRBD1 (6 bases). Between the trimmed V and J ends, which lost 5 bases and 4 bases, there was a span of 20 bases. Looked up from germline, CDR1 is SGHVS and CDR2 is FQNEAQ. This CDR3 is 16 amino acids long. Written as DNA, the CDR3 is TGTGCCAGCAGCAGACTCGGGACACAACGAGGAGAGACCCAGTACTTC. Translation gives CASSRLGTQRGETQYF. Full variable domain (missing parts from reference TRBV7-8 and TRBJ2-5): GAGVSQSPRYKVAKRGQDVALRCDPISGHVSLFWYQQALGQGPEFLTYFQNEAQLDKSGLPSDRFFAERPEGSVSTLKIQRTQQEDSAVYLCASSRLGTQRGETQYFGPGTRLLVL.

The chain recombines TRBV2 with TRBJ2-3; D is uncertain. V dropped 2 bases and J dropped 2 bases, with 11 bases sitting between them. Germline lookup yields CDR1 SNHLY and CDR2 FYNNEI. The CDR3 is 15 amino acids. The CDR3 reads CASSERYPSTDTQYF. In DNA form, the CDR3 reads TGTGCCAGCAGTGAAAGGTATCCTTCCACAGATACGCAGTATTTT.

V usage is TRBV7-9 and J usage is TRBJ1-5, with D hard to call. This CDR3 contains 14 residues. Germline V gene sequence: CDR1 SEHNR, CDR2 FQNEAQ (reference sequence). With 5 bases removed from V and 4 bases from J, the gap between germline ends came to 12 bases. CDR3 bases: TGTGCCAGCAGCGCCCATCCAGCTAATCAGCCCCAGCATTTT. It yields the protein CASSAHPANQPQHF.

The CDR3 nucleotides read TGTGCCAGCAGCCGGACACTTCAGCCCCAGCATTTT. Translating gives CASSRTLQPQHF. The rearrangement joins TRBV5-8 to TRBJ1-5; perhaps TRBD1 as D (5 bases). The CDR3 extends over 12 amino acids. Trimming pared 4 bases from V and 6 bases from J, leaving 8 bases between. Germline V gene sequence: CDR1 SGHTS, CDR2 YDEGEE.

The V call is TRBV19, the J call TRBJ2-3; D may match TRBD1 or TRBD2 (6 bases each). The V end was cut by 3 bases, the J end by 6 bases, with 19 bases between. The germline V gene encodes CDR1 LNHDA and CDR2 SQIVND (reference sequence). The CDR3 covers 16 residues. The chain's CDR3 is CASSMLPGAGRDTQYF. The CDR3 coding sequence is TGTGCCAGTAGTATGTTGCCGGGGGCAGGGAGGGATACGCAGTATTTT.

The V call is TRBV27, the J call TRBJ2-7; TRBD1 aligns across 9 bases. After removal of 9 bases from V and 3 bases from J, the junction contained 6 bases not matched to a gene. Germline V CDR1 and CDR2: MNHEY, SMNVEV (reference sequence). The CDR3 is made up of 13 amino acids. The CDR3 is CASGGTGNYEQYF. CDR3 DNA sequence: TGTGCCAGTGGAGGGACAGGGAACTACGAGCAGTACTTC.

This rearrangement joins TRBV4-2 to TRBJ1-2, with D unclear. There are 14 residues in the CDR3. Trimming cost V 0 bases and J 8 bases, with 13 bases left between them. The V gene's germline CDR1 is LGHNA and CDR2 YNFKEQ. CDR3 nucleotides: TGTGCCAGCAGCCAAGACCAGGCCCCGTGGGGCTACACCTTC. Translation gives CASSQDQAPWGYTF.

The chain employs TRBV6-5 and TRBJ2-7; 8 bases map to TRBD2. J gave up 2 bases and V 6 bases, and 3 bases lay outside the gene matches. CDR3 length: 13 amino acids. Germline loops: CDR1 MNHEY, CDR2 SVGAGI. This CDR3 is CASSRAGAYEQYF. Here the CDR3 DNA reads TGTGCCAGCAGCCGAGCGGGGGCCTACGAGCAGTACTTC.

This sequence joins TRBV6-5 and TRBJ2-2; 10 positions agree with TRBD1. After removal of 8 bases from V and 5 bases from J, the junction contained 5 bases not matched to a gene. Per the germline V gene, CDR1 is MNHEY and CDR2 is SVGAGI. The CDR3 runs 14 residues. The CDR3 DNA sequence: TGTGCCAGCCTTAGGACAGGGGGAACCGGGGAGCTGTTTTTT. Encoded protein: CASLRTGGTGELFF.

The chain carries TRBV7-8 and TRBJ1-5; D call uncertain. The CDR3 runs to 13 residues. CDR1 is SGHVS, CDR2 FQNEAQ, per germline. V was cut by 1 base and J by 7 bases, with 8 bases left in between. CDR3 loop: CASSLGLGQPQHF. CDR3 nucleotides: TGTGCCAGCAGCTTAGGGCTAGGGCAGCCCCAGCATTTT.

The chain uses TRBV5-1 and TRBJ1-4; possibly TRBD1 for D (6 bases). V was cut by 1 base and J by 0 bases, with 16 bases left in between. Germline CDR1 and CDR2: SGHRS and YFSETQ. The CDR3 consists of 18 residues. CDR3 nucleotide sequence: TGCGCCAGCAGCTTGAATCCTCCGGACAGTGCAACTAATGAAAAACTGTTTTTT. This encodes CASSLNPPDSATNEKLFF.

This chain uses TRBV23-1 with TRBJ2-7; possible D gene TRBD2, 6 bases. TRBV23-1 counts as an open reading frame of uncertain function. Deletions cut 0 bases from V and 1 base from J, with 16 bases between. CDR3 size: 17 residues. The CDR3 DNA follows: TGCGCCAGCAGTCAATCGGTCCCCGGGACTGAGTCCTACGAGCAGTACTTC. As protein: CASSQSVPGTESYEQYF.

The V and J genes are TRBV6-1 and TRBJ1-4; D possibly corresponds to TRBD1 (6 bases). V lost 1 base, J lost 6 bases, and 18 bases lay in between. This CDR3 comprises 17 residues. CDR1 and CDR2 (germline): MNHNS, SASEGT. CDR3 region: CASSEDRQGRYHEKLFF. The CDR3, as DNA: TGTGCCAGCAGTGAAGATCGGCAGGGGCGGTACCATGAAAAACTGTTTTTT.

The chain combines TRBV30 with TRBJ1-1; D is undetermined. Germline V lookup: CDR1 GTSNPN, CDR2 SVGIG (reference sequence). Trimming stripped 0 bases from V and 2 bases from J, with 7 bases between. This CDR3 is 13 amino acids long. CDR3 in amino acids: CAWSVEDNTEAFF. Written as DNA, the CDR3 is TGTGCCTGGAGTGTAGAGGACAACACTGAAGCTTTCTTT.

V gene TRBV7-9 combines with J gene TRBJ1-1, with D hard to call. The CDR3 totals 12 residues. Germline values: CDR1 SEHNR, CDR2 FQNEAQ (reference sequence). The V and J ends lost 2 bases and 3 bases respectively, with 4 bases between them. The CDR3 region has the DNA TGTGCCAGCAGCTTAATCGACACTGAAGCTTTCTTT. Its protein is CASSLIDTEAFF.

The gene calls are TRBV2 and TRBJ2-5, with 10 bases matching TRBD2. The length of the CDR3 is 15 residues. Germline values: CDR1 SNHLY, CDR2 FYNNEI. V shed 4 bases and J 7 bases; nucleotides not matched to a gene: 9. The CDR3 coding sequence is TGTGCCAGCAGTGGGGCTAGCGGGGGCATAGGGACCCAGTACTTC. Protein sequence: CASSGASGGIGTQYF.

The rearrangement links TRBV29-1 to TRBJ2-7, with 8 bases fitting TRBD1. Germline CDR1 reads SQVTM; CDR2 reads ANQGSEA. CDR3 length equals 12 residues. After removal of 3 bases from V and 5 bases from J, the junction contained 3 bases not matched to a gene. For the CDR3, the DNA is TGCAGCGTTGACAGGGGGCACGACGAGCAGTACTTC. It yields the protein CSVDRGHDEQYF.

The V gene is TRBV21-1, the J gene TRBJ1-1. TRBV21-1 is a recognized pseudogene. CDR3 length: 12 amino acids. DNA for the CDR3: TGTGCCAGCAGCAAAGAGGGCACTGAAGCTTTCTTT. The encoded protein is CASSKEGTEAFF.